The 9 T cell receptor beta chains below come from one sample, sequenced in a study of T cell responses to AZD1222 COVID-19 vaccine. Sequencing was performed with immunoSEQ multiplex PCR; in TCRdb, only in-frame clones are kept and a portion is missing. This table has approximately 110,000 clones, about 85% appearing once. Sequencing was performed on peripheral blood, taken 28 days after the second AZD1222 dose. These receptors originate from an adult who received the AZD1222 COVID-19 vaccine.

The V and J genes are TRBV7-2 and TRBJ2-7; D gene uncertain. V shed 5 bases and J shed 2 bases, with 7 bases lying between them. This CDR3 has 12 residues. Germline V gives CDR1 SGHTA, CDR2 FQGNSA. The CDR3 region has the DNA TGTGCCAGCAGCCCGACGACCTACGAGCAGTACTTC. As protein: CASSPTTYEQYF. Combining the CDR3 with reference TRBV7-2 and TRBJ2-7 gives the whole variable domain GAGVSQSPSNKVTEKGKDVELRCDPISGHTALYWYRQSLGQGLEFLIYFQGNSAPDKSGLPSDRFSAERTGGSVSTLTIQRTQQEDSAVYLCASSPTTYEQYFGPGTRLTVT.

The CDR3 sequence is CASSLDPGTGNIQYF. CDR3 nucleotides: TGCGCCAGCAGCTTGGATCCCGGGACAGGGAACATTCAGTACTTC. The chain is built from TRBV5-1 and TRBJ2-4; TRBD1 matches at 9 bases. From germline, CDR1 is SGHRS and CDR2 YFSETQ. The CDR3 has 15 amino acids. The ends lost 0 bases at V and 7 bases at J; junction bases unmatched: 5.

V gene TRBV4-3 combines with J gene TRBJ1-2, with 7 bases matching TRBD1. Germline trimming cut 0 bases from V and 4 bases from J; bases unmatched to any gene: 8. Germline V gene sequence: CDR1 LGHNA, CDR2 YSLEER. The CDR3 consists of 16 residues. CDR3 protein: CASSQDWQGVGYGYTF. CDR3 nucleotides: TGCGCCAGCAGCCAAGATTGGCAGGGGGTCGGCTATGGCTACACCTTC.

CDR3 nucleotides: TGCGCCAGCAGCTTAGACAGGGGTAGGGATACGCAGTATTTT. Protein product: CASSLDRGRDTQYF. The V and J genes are TRBV5-1 and TRBJ2-3, with TRBD1 matching 8 bases. V lost 2 bases, J lost 6 bases, and 5 bases stayed unmatched. Germline values: CDR1 SGHRS, CDR2 YFSETQ. The CDR3 length is 14 residues.

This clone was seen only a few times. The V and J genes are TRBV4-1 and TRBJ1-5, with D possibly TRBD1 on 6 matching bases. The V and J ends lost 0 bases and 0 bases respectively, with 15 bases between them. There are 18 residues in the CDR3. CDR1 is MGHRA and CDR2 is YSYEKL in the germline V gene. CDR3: CASSQDPAGDRSNQPQHF. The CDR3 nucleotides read TGCGCCAGCAGCCAAGACCCGGCAGGGGACCGTAGCAATCAGCCCCAGCATTTT.

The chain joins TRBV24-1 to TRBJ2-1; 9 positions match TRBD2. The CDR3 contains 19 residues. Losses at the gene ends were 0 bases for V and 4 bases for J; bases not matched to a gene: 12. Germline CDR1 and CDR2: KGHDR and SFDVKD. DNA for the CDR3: TGTGCCACCAGTGATTTGCGGCGCTACGAGACTAGCGGTTACAATGAGCAGTTCTTC. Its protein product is CATSDLRRYETSGYNEQFF.

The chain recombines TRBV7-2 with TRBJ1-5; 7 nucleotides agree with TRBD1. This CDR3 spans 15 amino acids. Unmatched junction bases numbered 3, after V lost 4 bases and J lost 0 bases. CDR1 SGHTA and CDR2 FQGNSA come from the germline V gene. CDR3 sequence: CASSSGQVSNQPQHF. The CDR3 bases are TGTGCCAGCAGCTCCGGACAGGTTAGCAATCAGCCCCAGCATTTT.

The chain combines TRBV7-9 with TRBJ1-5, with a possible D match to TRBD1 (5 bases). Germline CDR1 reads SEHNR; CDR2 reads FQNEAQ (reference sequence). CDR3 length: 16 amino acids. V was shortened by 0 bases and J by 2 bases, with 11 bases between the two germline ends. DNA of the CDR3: TGTGCCAGCAGCTTAGCGGGCGGCAGGGGCAATCAGCCCCAGCATTTT. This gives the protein CASSLAGGRGNQPQHF.

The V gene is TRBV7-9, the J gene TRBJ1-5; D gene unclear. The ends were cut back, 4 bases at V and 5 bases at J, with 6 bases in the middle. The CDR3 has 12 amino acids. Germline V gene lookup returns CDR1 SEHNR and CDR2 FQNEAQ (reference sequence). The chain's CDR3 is CASSSGDQPQHF. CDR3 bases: TGTGCCAGCAGCTCGGGAGATCAGCCCCAGCATTTT.